The present TCR beta chain was sequenced within a study of blood T cell repertoires in COVID-19 (dated by TCRdb to the early 2020s). As for the study more broadly: Samples covering the acute and convalescent phases of COVID-19 were provided by collaborators in the United States, Italy and Spain. The material from the prospective study consisted of cDNA or gDNA derived from T cells, B-cell-depleted T cells, or PBMCs. Subjects who had been exposed to COVID-19, were actively infected with it, or had recovered from it provided the deeply sampled blood TCRbeta repertoires that made up the dataset. A freely available public database, intended as a resource for researchers studying the immune response to SARS-CoV-2, is where the repertoires were released. The samples were drawn from the first 160 participants of the ongoing ImmuneRACE study and from under 1,500 subjects provided by 6 global collaborators. A de-identified subject ID, COVID-19 status, age in years and sex were almost always included in the sample metadata. Where available, HLA class I and class II types were taken from metadata supplied by the sample provider and were not determined by assay-based typing.

The germline V gene gives CDR1 as SGHTA and CDR2 as FQGTGA. Counted from cysteine to phenylalanine, this CDR3 has 15 amino acids. Solely the CDR3 DNA is kept, with 45 bases framed from the first base. Cut back by 0 bases and 7 bases, the V and J ends lie 13 bases apart. On this clone itself: Which antigen it targets is not known. Base qualities are not at hand, and no much larger clone is one base apart.

In the prospective study, participants were about 18 to 95 years old, resided in 24 geographic areas of the United States, and were enrolled through a virtual design. In the prospective study, cohorts were assigned on the basis of participant-reported clinical history obtained from a screening survey and a study questionnaire. Recovered participants in ImmuneRACE Cohort 3 were defined by two consecutive negative NP/OP PCR tests, clearance by a healthcare professional, or resolution of symptoms. Each participant in the prospective study had whole blood, serum and a nasopharyngeal or oropharyngeal swab collected by mobile phlebotomists. Additional blood draws and questionnaires over an approximately two-month period could optionally be provided by prospective study participants. Before DNA extraction, prospective study blood samples were shipped either frozen or at room temperature. TCRbeta CDR3 regions were amplified from genomic DNA using the immunoSEQ Assay, a bias-controlled multiplex PCR. On the study's bioinformatics: The number of nucleated cells in each sample was estimated by amplification of reference gene primers within the assay. To quantify the absolute abundance of each unique TCRbeta CDR3 rearrangement, sequence reads were collapsed and filtered. Productive Simpson clonality was computed per sample as the square root of Simpson's diversity index over productive rearrangements. TCRdb took this table from immuneACCESS and kept in-frame rearrangements with V and J called. Such tables lack part of the clones; where checked against another copy, unresolved V genes explain under half of the gap, and the rest is unexplained. That table furnishes V, J and clone size, whereas the DNA furnished D and trimming. A total of some 160,000 clones appear in this sample, roughly 80% of them only once. Together, the top ten hold about 6.1% of the sample.

Beyond this particular receptor, the publication reports: The amount of clinical and demographic metadata varied by source and participant and was provided uncurated.

Sample: PBMCs or T cells enriched from blood (not recorded which). Recombination joined TRBV7-3 with TRBJ2-1; the best D guess is TRBD2, with 6 bases matching. This clonotype was sampled from a woman aged 40 to 50 who had recovered from COVID-19. The CDR3 region: CASSLTPGLLNEQFF. The nucleotides read TGTGCCAGCAGCTTAACCCCGGGACTCTTGAATGAGCAGTTCTTC.